The present entry profiles one TCR beta chain with its context. This sample was taken from a study of T cells in narcolepsy. The data were produced by immunoSEQ multiplex PCR, yet TCRdb's version contains in-frame clones alone and is incomplete. The sample has 25,000 to 35,000 clones; approximately 83% are singletons. The sample consisted of CD45RA- memory CD4+ T cells from PBMCs. The origin of this receptor is a human donor with narcolepsy.

CDR3 sequence reads: CASSFRDRRYEQYF. In nucleotides, the CDR3 is TGTGCCAGCAGTTTCAGGGACAGGCGATACGAGCAGTACTTC. The V gene is TRBV28, the J gene TRBJ2-7, with 8 nucleotides matching TRBD1. Trimming cost V 3 bases and J 4 bases; bases outside gene matches: 5. The germline V gene encodes CDR1 MDHEN and CDR2 SYDVKM. The CDR3 loop spans 14 amino acids.